One sample yielded the 24 T cell receptor beta chains listed below, sequenced in a study of shared clonotypes between healthy human individuals (dated by TCRdb to between 2020 and 2021). Receptors were amplified or captured by the immunoSEQ multiplex PCR assay. The table comes from immuneACCESS by way of TCRdb, which keeps in-frame sequences with V and J called. Part of the clones is missing from these tables; in studies checked, under half for an unresolved V gene and the rest for unknown reasons. The sample has hundreds of thousands of clones on record, about 97% of them singletons. The ten largest clones capture approximately 0.057% of the sample. The sequencing input was naive CD4+ T cells sorted from blood. The cell subset or site label of this sample denotes: CD45RA+ positively selected. The source of these receptors is a woman in her thirties in good health.

The chain links TRBV28 to TRBJ1-5; D unresolved. The CDR3 totals 14 residues. Germline loops: CDR1 MDHEN, CDR2 SYDVKM. Trimming took off 5 bases at V and 0 bases at J, with 8 bases between the two ends. CDR3 protein: CASSLKYSNQPQHF. DNA of the CDR3: TGTGCCAGCAGTCTCAAGTATAGCAATCAGCCCCAGCATTTT.

DNA of the CDR3: TGTGCCAGCAGCCGTCAACAGGGGAGTGGCTACACCTTC. It translates to CASSRQQGSGYTF. The chain recombines TRBV5-6 with TRBJ1-2; the match to TRBD1 covers 7 bases. This CDR3 has 13 residues. V was pared by 4 bases and J by 7 bases, with 7 bases of the junction left unmatched. The germline CDR1 and CDR2 sequences are SGHDT and YYEEEE. Supplemented by reference TRBV5-6 and TRBJ1-2, the full variable domain reads DAGVTQSPTHLIKTRGQQVTLRCSPKSGHDTVSWYQQALGQGPQFIFQYYEEEERQRGNFPDRFSGHQFPNYSSELNVNALLLGDSALYLCASSRQQGSGYTFGSGTRLTVV.

This chain uses TRBV11-2 with TRBJ2-5, with 7 bases fitting TRBD2. J was trimmed by 4 bases and V by 4 bases; bases with no gene match: 12. The germline CDR1 and CDR2 sequences are SGHAT and FQNNGV. The CDR3 has 16 residues. CDR3 sequence reads: CASSSLRGRGRETQYF. The CDR3 DNA reads as TGTGCCAGCAGCTCCCTCCGAGGGAGGGGCCGAGAGACCCAGTACTTC.

This clone was seen just once. CDR3 in amino acids: CASRRIGRDFTEAFF. For the CDR3, the DNA is TGTGCCAGCAGACGTATTGGCAGGGATTTTACTGAAGCTTTCTTT. V gene TRBV28 combines with J gene TRBJ1-1, with D possibly TRBD1 on 5 matching bases. The V gene lost 6 bases and the J gene lost 5 bases, with 19 bases spanning the gap. The CDR3 contains 15 residues. Looked up from germline, CDR1 is MDHEN and CDR2 is SYDVKM.

The chain couples TRBV7-8 to TRBJ2-6, with D possibly matching TRBD1 (6 bases). The V end lost 0 bases, the J end lost 0 bases, and 6 bases lay between the germline ends. The germline V gene encodes CDR1 SGHVS and CDR2 FQNEAQ. This CDR3 has 16 amino acids. This CDR3 is CASSLAGGSGANVLTF. The CDR3 DNA reads as TGTGCCAGCAGCTTAGCAGGGGGCTCTGGGGCCAACGTCCTGACTTTC.

The gene calls are TRBV19 and TRBJ1-5; D call uncertain. From germline, CDR1 is LNHDA and CDR2 SQIVND (reference sequence). V shed 3 bases and J shed 5 bases, with 14 bases lying between them. CDR3 size: 15 residues. The CDR3 nucleotides read TGTGCCAGTAGTATTGGTTTGTGGGGAGATCAGCCCCAGCATTTT. Its translation: CASSIGLWGDQPQHF.

The rearrangement joins TRBV7-6 to TRBJ2-3, with D unclear. CDR3 size: 16 residues. Trimming took off 1 base at V and 1 base at J, with 12 bases between the two ends. Germline loops: CDR1 SGHVS, CDR2 FNYEAQ. Here the CDR3 DNA reads TGTGCCAGCAGCTTAGGGCATTATTTGGGCACAGATACGCAGTATTTT. Translating gives CASSLGHYLGTDTQYF.

This clone was counted once. The CDR3 DNA reads TGCGCCAGCAGTCGGGGCCAGCGGGATGGCTACACCTTC. Translating gives CASSRGQRDGYTF. The chain couples TRBV5-1 to TRBJ1-2; tentative D call: TRBD1 (5 bases). Trimming took 5 bases from V and 6 from J, leaving 14 bases between them. CDR1 and CDR2 from the germline V gene are SGHRS and YFSETQ. The CDR3 totals 13 residues. Full variable domain (outside the CDR3, taken from reference TRBV5-1 and TRBJ1-2): KAGVTQTPRYLIKTRGQQVTLSCSPISGHRSVSWYQQTPGQGLQFLFEYFSETQRNKGNFPGRFSGRQFSNSRSEMNVSTLELGDSALYLCASSRGQRDGYTFGSGTRLTVV.

This chain links TRBV11-1 with TRBJ2-3, with a weak D call TRBD2 (5 bases). V dropped 8 bases and J dropped 2 bases, with 14 bases sitting between them. The germline gives CDR1 SGHAT, CDR2 FQDESV (reference sequence). This CDR3 is 14 amino acids long. Written as DNA, the CDR3 is TGTGCCAGCTGCCGAGGGAGCCCCACAGATACGCAGTATTTT. Amino acid sequence: CASCRGSPTDTQYF.

This rearrangement joins TRBV2 to TRBJ2-7, with D unresolved. Germline lookup yields CDR1 SNHLY and CDR2 FYNNEI. V lost 9 bases and J lost 6, with 15 bases in between. The CDR3 sequence is 12 residues long. CDR3 sequence (DNA): TGTGCCAGTGAGACCCGCTCCCTCGAGCAGTACTTC. Translation gives CASETRSLEQYF.

V and J are TRBV28 and TRBJ1-4; 7 bases line up with TRBD1. Germline V gene data show CDR1 as MDHEN and CDR2 as SYDVKM. The ends lost 5 bases at V and 7 bases at J; junction bases unmatched: 16. The CDR3 runs to 17 residues. CDR3 in amino acids: CASSPRGGGIRREKLFF. The DNA for the CDR3 is TGTGCCAGCAGTCCCCGGGGAGGGGGCATACGACGTGAAAAACTGTTTTTT.

The chain recombines TRBV6-6 with TRBJ2-1, with D perhaps TRBD1 (5 bases). V shed 9 bases and J shed 3 bases, with 15 bases lying between them. This CDR3 region has 14 residues. Germline CDR1 is MNHNY and CDR2 is SVGAGI (reference sequence). The DNA for the CDR3 is TGTGCCAGTTCGGACACAAGGGGCTACAATGAGCAGTTCTTC. As protein: CASSDTRGYNEQFF.

This clone was counted a single time. CDR3 residues: CASSHGPYYEQYF. The DNA of the CDR3 is TGTGCCAGCAGCCATGGACCTTACTACGAGCAGTACTTC. The chain carries TRBV7-8 and TRBJ2-7; D uncertain. The germline gives CDR1 SGHVS, CDR2 FQNEAQ. The CDR3 contains 13 residues. Trimming left V 5 bases short and J 3 bases short, with 11 bases between.

V is TRBV28 and J is TRBJ2-7; 11 bases align to TRBD2. With V trimmed by 9 bases and J by 5 bases, 9 bases remained unmatched. CDR3 length: 14 residues. Germline CDR1 reads MDHEN; CDR2 reads SYDVKM. CDR3 nucleotide sequence: TGTGCCAGTTTAGCGGGAGGGCCGGGGGACGAGCAGTACTTC. It specifies CASLAGGPGDEQYF. Looking up the rest from reference TRBV28 and TRBJ2-7 gives the full variable domain: DVKVTQSSRYLVKRTGEKVFLECVQDMDHENMFWYRQDPGLGLRLIYFSYDVKMKEKGDIPEGYSVSREKKERFSLILESASTNQTSMYLCASLAGGPGDEQYFGPGTRLTVT.

The V call is TRBV12-5, the J call TRBJ1-4; unclear D gene. The CDR3 runs 20 residues. V lost 0 bases and J 0 bases, leaving 20 bases between the germline ends. CDR1 and CDR2 (germline): LGHNT, FRNRAP. CDR3: CASGLVVESDRLSTNEKLFF. CDR3 nucleotides: TGTGCTAGTGGTTTGGTAGTAGAGTCGGACCGACTGTCAACTAATGAAAAACTGTTTTTT.

V is TRBV27 and J is TRBJ1-5; 8 bases are a match to TRBD1. The V gene end was trimmed by 3 bases and the J gene end by 3 bases; junction bases not matched to a gene: 1. This CDR3 is built from 14 residues. Germline V gene lookup returns CDR1 MNHEY and CDR2 SMNVEV (reference sequence). The CDR3, as DNA: TGTGCCAGCAGTTTGGACAGGGACAATCAGCCCCAGCATTTT. As protein: CASSLDRDNQPQHF.

This chain uses TRBV10-2 with TRBJ2-5; D gene uncertain. Trimming pared 10 bases from V and 3 bases from J, leaving 12 bases between. The CDR3 has 12 amino acids. Germline V gives CDR1 WSHSY, CDR2 SAAADI. CDR3 loop: CATSRAKETQYF. For the CDR3, the DNA is TGCGCCACCAGCCGGGCCAAAGAGACCCAGTACTTC.

This chain uses TRBV27 with TRBJ1-1; TRBD1 is a possible D gene (6 bases). This CDR3 contains 13 residues. CDR1 is MNHEY and CDR2 is SMNVEV in the germline V gene (reference sequence). Trimming took off 3 bases at V and 4 bases at J, with 9 bases between the two ends. The CDR3 region has the DNA TGTGCCAGCAGTTTCCAGGGGAGCACTGAAGCTTTCTTT. Translation: CASSFQGSTEAFF.

In its sample, this clone was seen once. The chain carries TRBV11-2 and TRBJ2-7, with D maybe TRBD1 (6 bases). The germline V gene encodes CDR1 SGHAT and CDR2 FQNNGV. CDR3 length equals 14 residues. V lost 5 bases and J lost 4, with 15 bases in between. CDR3 sequence reads: CASSPQQGPYEQYF. CDR3 nucleotide sequence: TGTGCCAGCAGCCCCCAGCAGGGGCCGTACGAGCAGTACTTC.

This clone was found once. The chain is built from TRBV2 and TRBJ1-2; the D gene is possibly TRBD1 (6 bases). V shed 4 bases and J shed 5 bases, with 17 bases lying between them. The germline V gene encodes CDR1 SNHLY and CDR2 FYNNEI. This CDR3 contains 15 residues. CDR3 amino acids: CASSVSNRVGYGYTF. For the CDR3, the DNA is TGTGCCAGCAGTGTGAGTAACAGGGTTGGATATGGCTACACCTTC.

This clone was seen just once. The chain joins TRBV27 to TRBJ2-5, with TRBD2 matching over 14 bases. Germline CDR1 is MNHEY and CDR2 is SMNVEV (reference sequence). The CDR3 extends over 15 amino acids. V lost 6 bases, J lost 5 bases, and 5 bases stayed unmatched. The CDR3 DNA reads TGTGCCAGCAGGAAGGGACTAGCGGGAGTTGAGACCCAGTACTTC. It encodes CASRKGLAGVETQYF.

The DNA for the CDR3 is TGTGCCAGCAAAGTGATGGGACCAACCTACGAGCAGTACTTC. The encoded protein is CASKVMGPTYEQYF. The chain joins TRBV28 to TRBJ2-7; D might be TRBD1 or TRBD2, each matching 5 bases. Per germline, CDR1 MDHEN and CDR2 SYDVKM. The CDR3 is 14 residues long. V was shortened by 7 bases and J by 2 bases, with 15 bases between the two germline ends.

The V and J genes are TRBV6-1 and TRBJ2-3; either TRBD1 or TRBD2 may fit D (5 bases each). Per germline, CDR1 MNHNS and CDR2 SASEGT. The CDR3 spans 14 residues. With 4 bases removed from V and 5 bases from J, the gap between germline ends came to 13 bases. CDR3 bases: TGTGCCAGCAGTGCTTCCGGGACGAGAGATACGCAGTATTTT. Translated, it gives CASSASGTRDTQYF.

This rearrangement joins TRBV11-2 to TRBJ2-1; 11 positions match TRBD1. Germline-derived CDR1 and CDR2 are SGHAT and FQNNGV. There are 17 residues in the CDR3. The junction had 6 bases not matched to a gene; V was cut back by 1 base and J by 4 bases. CDR3 DNA sequence: TGTGCCAGCAGCTTAGCCTACGGGACAGGGGGTTACAATGAGCAGTTCTTC. It specifies CASSLAYGTGGYNEQFF.